The 29 T cell receptor beta chains given below trace back to one sample, sequenced in a study of blood T cell repertoires in COVID-19. Clones were read by immunoSEQ multiplex PCR, and TCRdb kept only the in-frame ones, dropping some. The sample holds 100,000 or so clones; about 81% are singletons and the top ten take around 4%. The sample taken for sequencing was peripheral blood. Receptor source: a man aged 55 to 70 with acute or convalescent COVID-19.

This rearrangement joins TRBV2 to TRBJ2-1; weak D call: TRBD2 (6 bases). The germline gives CDR1 SNHLY, CDR2 FYNNEI. Trimming removed 8 bases from V and 2 bases from J, with 22 bases in between. This CDR3 comprises 17 residues. The CDR3 nucleotides read TGTGCCAGCGTATTCCGGGACTCCGCCACCGCCTACAATGAGCAGTTCTTC. This encodes CASVFRDSATAYNEQFF. The complete variable domain, with remaining parts taken from reference TRBV2 and TRBJ2-1, reads EPEVTQTPSHQVTQMGQEVILRCVPISNHLYFYWYRQILGQKVEFLVSFYNNEISEKSEIFDDQFSVERPDGSNFTLKIRSTKLEDSAMYFCASVFRDSATAYNEQFFGPGTRLTVL.

The chain combines TRBV11-3 with TRBJ2-1, with unresolved D. The V and J ends lost 6 bases and 0 bases respectively, with 15 bases between them. Germline V gene sequence: CDR1 SGHNT, CDR2 YENEEA. The CDR3 contains 16 residues. In nucleotides, the CDR3 is TGTGCCAGCAGTTCCCTTGCGGCTAGCTCCTACAATGAGCAGTTCTTC. This codes for CASSSLAASSYNEQFF. Full variable domain (missing parts from reference TRBV11-3 and TRBJ2-1): EAGVVQSPRYKIIEKKQPVAFWCNPISGHNTLYWYLQNLGQGPELLIRYENEEAVDDSQLPKDRFSAERLKGVDSTLKIQPAELGDSAVYLCASSSLAASSYNEQFFGPGTRLTVL.

V and J are TRBV28 and TRBJ1-1, with a weak D call TRBD1 (6 bases). CDR1 is MDHEN, CDR2 SYDVKM, per germline. This CDR3 comprises 12 residues. Trimming removed 11 bases from V and 7 bases from J, with 17 bases in between. CDR3 protein: CAASGTGLEAFF. Here the CDR3 DNA reads TGTGCCGCAAGCGGAACAGGGCTTGAAGCTTTCTTT.

CDR3 nucleotide sequence: TGTGCCATCAGCCCTCAGGACGGGGAAGAAAAACTGTTTTTT. This translates into CAISPQDGEEKLFF. This rearrangement joins TRBV10-3 to TRBJ1-4; D not resolved. This CDR3 has 14 amino acids. Germline assignment: CDR1 ENHRY and CDR2 SYGVKD. V was shortened by 6 bases and J by 8 bases, with 16 bases between the two germline ends.

V gene TRBV5-5 combines with J gene TRBJ1-3; no clear D. The germline CDR1 and CDR2 sequences are SGHKS and YYEKEE (reference sequence). The CDR3 is made up of 15 amino acids. Trimming removed 2 bases from V and 1 base from J, with 10 bases in between. Here the CDR3 DNA reads TGTGCCAGCAGCTTTGCCCCGGGATCTGGAAACACCATATATTTT. Protein product: CASSFAPGSGNTIYF.

This clone has a handful of counts. This rearrangement joins TRBV7-3 to TRBJ2-1, with D maybe TRBD2 (5 bases). Trimming took off 5 bases at V and 4 bases at J, with 12 bases between the two ends. CDR1 is SGHTA, CDR2 FQGTGA, per germline. The CDR3 sequence is 14 residues long. CDR3 in DNA: TGTGCCAGCAGCCTAGGACGGGAATACAATGAGCAGTTCTTC. Amino acids: CASSLGREYNEQFF. Based on the CDR3 plus reference TRBV7-3 and TRBJ2-1, the full variable domain is GAGVSQTPSNKVTEKGKYVELRCDPISGHTALYWYRQSLGQGPEFLIYFQGTGAADDSGLPNDRFFAVRPEGSVSTLKIQRTERGDSAVYLCASSLGREYNEQFFGPGTRLTVL.

The chain joins TRBV3-1 (or the pseudogene TRBV3-2) to TRBJ2-1; D remains ambiguous. Trimming removed 1 base at V and 0 bases at J, with 7 bases between. This CDR3 spans 15 amino acids. Looked up from germline, CDR1 is LGHDT and CDR2 is YNNKEL (reference sequence). CDR3 protein: CASSQGLSSYNEQFF. DNA for the CDR3: TGTGCCAGCAGCCAAGGACTGAGCTCCTACAATGAGCAGTTCTTC.

This chain connects TRBV7-2 to TRBJ2-5, with D maybe TRBD2 (7 bases). Germline values: CDR1 SGHTA, CDR2 FQGNSA. The V and J ends lost 1 base and 9 bases respectively, with 12 bases between them. The CDR3 is made up of 13 amino acids. CDR3: CASSLEGGQAQYF. Here the CDR3 DNA reads TGTGCCAGCAGCTTAGAGGGGGGGCAGGCCCAGTACTTC.

The chain couples TRBV10-3 to TRBJ2-7; 7 bases line up with TRBD1. The length of the CDR3 is 14 residues. The trim removed 6 bases at V and 6 bases at J, leaving 11 bases unmatched. The germline CDR1 and CDR2 sequences are ENHRY and SYGVKD. As DNA, the CDR3 is TGTGCCATCAGCCCGGGACAGTCATTCTCCGAGCAGTACGTC. Its protein is CAISPGQSFSEQYV.

In this sample, this clone turned up a few times. The V and J genes are TRBV18 and TRBJ1-5; no firm D call. Trimming removed 4 bases from V and 0 bases from J, with 7 bases in between. The CDR3 extends over 14 amino acids. CDR1 and CDR2 (germline): KGHSH, LQKENI. The CDR3 DNA reads TGTGCCAGCTCACGGGAGCCTAGCAATCAGCCCCAGCATTTT. Its protein product is CASSREPSNQPQHF.

J is TRBJ2-6 and V is TRBV2, with 12 bases identical to TRBD1. Germline CDR1 is SNHLY and CDR2 is FYNNEI. The CDR3 runs to 17 residues. V was clipped by 5 bases and J by 4 bases; unmatched bases: 6. The CDR3 sequence is CASSLGQGAAGANVLTF. CDR3 in DNA: TGTGCCAGCAGTTTGGGACAGGGGGCGGCAGGGGCCAACGTCCTGACTTTC.

This CDR3 reads CASSGTHRGRAFF. The DNA for the CDR3 is TGTGCCAGCAGTGGAACCCACAGGGGGCGGGCTTTCTTT. The chain joins TRBV28 to TRBJ1-1; 9 bases fit TRBD1. Germline CDR1 MDHEN, CDR2 SYDVKM. The trim removed 5 bases at V and 11 bases at J, leaving 9 bases unmatched. The length of the CDR3 is 13 residues.

The V gene is TRBV7-9, the J gene TRBJ1-1; D remains ambiguous. The CDR3 is made up of 12 amino acids. V shed 8 bases and J shed 4 bases, with 11 bases lying between them. Germline CDR1 reads SEHNR; CDR2 reads FQNEAQ (reference sequence). This CDR3 is CASVGEGTEAFF. CDR3 nucleotide sequence: TGTGCCAGCGTGGGTGAGGGCACTGAAGCTTTCTTT. The whole variable domain, remainder taken from reference TRBV7-9 and TRBJ1-1, is DTGVSQNPRHKITKRGQNVTFRCDPISEHNRLYWYRQTLGQGPEFLTYFQNEAQLEKSRLLSDRFSAERPKGSFSTLEIQRTEQGDSAMYLCASVGEGTEAFFGQGTRLTVV.

The chain has TRBV6-5 and TRBJ1-2; possibly TRBD1 for D (5 bases). This CDR3 is built from 13 residues. CDR1 and CDR2 from the germline V gene are MNHEY and SVGAGI. The V and J ends lost 6 bases and 3 bases respectively, with 11 bases between them. CDR3 sequence reads: CASSLDSYYGYTF. In nucleotides, the CDR3 is TGTGCCAGCAGCTTAGACAGCTACTATGGCTACACCTTC.

The CDR3 loop is CASSLSDSHQPQHF. The CDR3, as DNA: TGTGCCAGCAGTTTATCGGACAGTCATCAGCCCCAGCATTTT. This chain links TRBV27 with TRBJ1-5; D perhaps matches TRBD1 (6 bases). V dropped 0 bases and J dropped 5 bases, with 8 bases sitting between them. Germline CDR1 MNHEY, CDR2 SMNVEV (reference sequence). This CDR3 has 14 residues.

This chain joins TRBV30 and TRBJ2-2, with 7 positions matching TRBD2. The CDR3 length is 15 residues. J lost 7 bases, V lost 5 bases, and 13 bases had no gene match. Germline CDR1 reads GTSNPN; CDR2 reads SVGIG (reference sequence). The chain's CDR3 is CAWGRGELAVGELFF. The DNA of the CDR3 is TGTGCCTGGGGGAGGGGTGAACTTGCGGTCGGGGAGCTGTTTTTT.

This chain uses TRBV6-6 with TRBJ1-2; D possibly corresponds to TRBD1 (5 bases). Germline CDR1 MNHNY, CDR2 SVGAGI (reference sequence). The V end lost 5 bases, the J end lost 4 bases, and 17 bases lay between the germline ends. The length of the CDR3 is 15 residues. The CDR3 bases are TGTGCCAGCAGTCAAAATAAGGGGAACATCTATGGCTACACCTTC. It is translated as CASSQNKGNIYGYTF.

The chain has TRBV19 and TRBJ1-1; 8 nucleotides align to TRBD1. Losses at the gene ends were 5 bases for V and 8 bases for J; bases not matched to a gene: 4. CDR3 length: 12 residues. Germline CDR1 LNHDA, CDR2 SQIVND (reference sequence). Here the CDR3 DNA reads TGTGCCAGTAGTTCGGGACAGGCGGAAGCTTTCTTT. Translation: CASSSGQAEAFF.

This chain links TRBV5-6 with TRBJ1-1; D gene uncertain. V dropped 4 bases and J dropped 6 bases, with 10 bases sitting between them. The germline gives CDR1 SGHDT, CDR2 YYEEEE. This CDR3 is built from 12 residues. CDR3 region: CASSLDSAEAFF. In DNA form, the CDR3 reads TGTGCCAGCAGCCTGGATTCGGCTGAAGCTTTCTTT.

The chain combines TRBV6-1 with TRBJ1-1; D is ambiguous. The ends were cut back, 3 bases at V and 0 bases at J, with 14 bases in the middle. The CDR3 is 16 amino acids. Germline CDR1 is MNHNS and CDR2 is SASEGT. The CDR3 region has the DNA TGTGCCAGCAGTGATAGGGCGGGGTTAATGAACACTGAAGCTTTCTTT. Encoded protein: CASSDRAGLMNTEAFF.

This clone has a handful of counts. The chain links TRBV2 to TRBJ1-1; TRBD1 matches 8 bases. Per germline, CDR1 SNHLY and CDR2 FYNNEI. The CDR3 contains 13 residues. Trimming cost V 5 bases and J 7 bases; bases outside gene matches: 6. The DNA for the CDR3 is TGTGCCAGCAGTTCACAGGGGGGATATGAAGCTTTCTTT. Translated: CASSSQGGYEAFF.

The rearrangement uses TRBV5-6 and TRBJ1-1, with D tentatively TRBD1 (5 bases). Germline loops: CDR1 SGHDT, CDR2 YYEEEE. The CDR3 is made up of 17 amino acids. Trimming took off 0 bases at V and 8 bases at J, with 23 bases between the two ends. As DNA, the CDR3 is TGTGCCAGCAGCTTGGATAGCAATCGTTGGGTACCAGGGGAAGCTTTCTTT. Translating it yields CASSLDSNRWVPGEAFF. Complete variable domain (other parts from reference TRBV5-6 and TRBJ1-1): DAGVTQSPTHLIKTRGQQVTLRCSPKSGHDTVSWYQQALGQGPQFIFQYYEEEERQRGNFPDRFSGHQFPNYSSELNVNALLLGDSALYLCASSLDSNRWVPGEAFFGQGTRLTVV.

The rearrangement uses TRBV30 and TRBJ1-3; no definite D call. V was pared by 2 bases and J by 1 base, with 6 bases between. The germline gives CDR1 GTSNPN, CDR2 SVGIG (reference sequence). The CDR3 runs 13 residues. Written as DNA, the CDR3 is TGTGCCTGGAGTCTGTCTTCTGGAAACACCATATATTTT. It translates to CAWSLSSGNTIYF. Drawing the rest from reference TRBV30 and TRBJ1-3, the complete variable domain is SQTIHQWPATLVQPVGSPLSLECTVEGTSNPNLYWYRQAAGRGLQLLFYSVGIGQISSEVPQNLSASRPQDRQFILSSKKLLLSDSGFYLCAWSLSSGNTIYFGEGSWLTVV.

The chain carries TRBV4-2 and TRBJ2-3; 12 nucleotides line up with TRBD2. J lost 5 bases, V lost 0 bases, and 6 bases had no gene match. The CDR3 contains 17 residues. Germline values: CDR1 LGHNA, CDR2 YNFKEQ. The CDR3 nucleotides read TGTGCCAGCAGCCAAGATGGGGCTAGCGGGGGGGGAGATACGCAGTATTTT. It yields the protein CASSQDGASGGGDTQYF.

The rearrangement uses TRBV3-1 (or the pseudogene TRBV3-2) and TRBJ2-7, with 11 positions matching TRBD2. The CDR3 runs 15 residues. V lost 4 bases, J lost 6 bases, and 8 bases stayed unmatched. Per germline, CDR1 LGHDT and CDR2 YNNKEL (reference sequence). This chain's CDR3 is CASSPGLAGVSEQYV. In DNA, the CDR3 is TGTGCCAGCAGCCCTGGACTAGCGGGTGTCTCCGAGCAGTACGTC.

The chain uses TRBV19 and TRBJ2-1; 8 nucleotides align to TRBD2. J was trimmed by 9 bases and V by 4 bases; bases with no gene match: 8. The CDR3 totals 14 residues. CDR1 is LNHDA, CDR2 SQIVND, per germline (reference sequence). CDR3 protein: CASSTSGGAPEQFF. CDR3 nucleotide sequence: TGTGCCAGTAGTACCTCCGGGGGGGCCCCTGAGCAGTTCTTC.

V usage is TRBV9 and J usage is TRBJ1-2, with unresolved D. The CDR3 length is 13 residues. Germline CDR1 reads SGDLS; CDR2 reads YYNGEE. Trimming cost V 0 bases and J 5 bases, with 8 bases left between them. The CDR3 region is CASSVEAGYGYTF. The CDR3 bases are TGTGCCAGCAGCGTAGAGGCGGGATATGGCTACACCTTC. Looking up the rest from reference TRBV9 and TRBJ1-2 gives the full variable domain: DSGVTQTPKHLITATGQRVTLRCSPRSGDLSVYWYQQSLDQGLQFLIQYYNGEERAKGNILERFSAQQFPDLHSELNLSSLELGDSALYFCASSVEAGYGYTFGSGTRLTVV.

The genes are TRBV15 and TRBJ2-7; TRBD1 is a possible D gene (6 bases). In germline, CDR1 is LNHNV, CDR2 YYDKDF (reference sequence). This CDR3 contains 16 residues. V was clipped by 0 bases and J by 3 bases, with 15 bases between them. The CDR3 is CATSREYPGQIYEQYF. The CDR3 DNA follows: TGTGCCACCAGCAGAGAGTACCCGGGACAAATCTACGAGCAGTACTTC.

The gene calls are TRBV19 and TRBJ1-6; D possibly corresponds to TRBD1 (5 bases). Germline CDR1 and CDR2: LNHDA and SQIVND (reference sequence). V was shortened by 6 bases and J by 7 bases, with 19 bases between the two germline ends. The CDR3 has 16 residues. CDR3 nucleotides: TGTGCCAGTAGCCCCCTAGGGAGCCGGGGGAATTCACCCCTCCACTTT. Protein sequence: CASSPLGSRGNSPLHF.